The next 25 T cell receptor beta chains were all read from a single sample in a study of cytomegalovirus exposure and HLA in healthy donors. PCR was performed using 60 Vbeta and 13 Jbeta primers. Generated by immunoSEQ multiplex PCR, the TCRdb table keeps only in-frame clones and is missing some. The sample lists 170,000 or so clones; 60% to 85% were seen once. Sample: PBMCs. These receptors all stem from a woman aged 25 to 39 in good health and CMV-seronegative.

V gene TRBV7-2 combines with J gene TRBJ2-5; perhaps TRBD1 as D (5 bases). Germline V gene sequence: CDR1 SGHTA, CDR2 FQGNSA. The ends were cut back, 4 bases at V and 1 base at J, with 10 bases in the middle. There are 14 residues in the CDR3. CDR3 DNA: TGTGCCAGCAGCTCTTGGGGCCCCCAAGAGACCCAGTACTTC. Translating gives CASSSWGPQETQYF. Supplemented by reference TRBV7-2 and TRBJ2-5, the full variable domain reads GAGVSQSPSNKVTEKGKDVELRCDPISGHTALYWYRQSLGQGLEFLIYFQGNSAPDKSGLPSDRFSAERTGGSVSTLTIQRTQQEDSAVYLCASSSWGPQETQYFGPGTRLLVL.

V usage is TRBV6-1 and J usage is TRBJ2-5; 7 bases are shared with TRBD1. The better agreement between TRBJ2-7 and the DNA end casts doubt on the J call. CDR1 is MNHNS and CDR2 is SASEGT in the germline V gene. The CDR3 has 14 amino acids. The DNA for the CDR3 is TGTGCCAGCAACCCAGACAGGGCAACCTACGAGCAGTACTTC. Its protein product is CASNPDRATYEQYF.

The CDR3 coding sequence is TGTGCCAGCAGCAGAGAACAGGGGGATGCTGGAAACACCATATATTTT. Protein sequence: CASSREQGDAGNTIYF. The genes are TRBV7-9 and TRBJ1-3; 8 bases line up with TRBD1. Germline V gene sequence: CDR1 SEHNR, CDR2 FQNEAQ (reference sequence). CDR3 length: 16 amino acids. V gave up 5 bases and J gave up 2 bases; unmatched junction bases: 8.

Written as DNA, the CDR3 is TGTGCCAGCAGCGTAGGGGGCGGGGGGGTTCAAGGAGAGCAGTTCTTC. Protein: CASSVGGGGVQGEQFF. This chain uses TRBV9 with TRBJ2-1; TRBD2 matches at 9 bases. V lost 0 bases and J lost 10; bases outside the gene matches: 11. CDR3 length: 16 amino acids. The germline V gene encodes CDR1 SGDLS and CDR2 YYNGEE.

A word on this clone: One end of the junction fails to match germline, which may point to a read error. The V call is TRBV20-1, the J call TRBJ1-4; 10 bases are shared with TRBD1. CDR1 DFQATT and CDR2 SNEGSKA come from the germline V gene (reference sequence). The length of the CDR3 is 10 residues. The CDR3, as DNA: TGCAGTGCTGCGGGGACAGGGGTGATTTTT. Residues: CSAAGTGVIF.

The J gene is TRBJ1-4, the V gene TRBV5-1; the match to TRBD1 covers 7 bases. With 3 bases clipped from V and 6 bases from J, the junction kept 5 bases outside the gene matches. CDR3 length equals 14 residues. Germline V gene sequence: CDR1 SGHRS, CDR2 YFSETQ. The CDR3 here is CASSSTGLDEKLFF. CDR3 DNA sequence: TGCGCCAGCAGCTCGACAGGGCTGGATGAAAAACTGTTTTTT.

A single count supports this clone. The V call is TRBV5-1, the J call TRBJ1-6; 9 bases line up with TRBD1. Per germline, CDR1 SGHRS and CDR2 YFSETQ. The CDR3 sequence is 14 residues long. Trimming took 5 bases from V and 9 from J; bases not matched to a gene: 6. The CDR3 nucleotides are TGCGCCAGCAGGGCCGGGACAGGGATTTCACCCCTCCACTTT. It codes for CASRAGTGISPLHF.

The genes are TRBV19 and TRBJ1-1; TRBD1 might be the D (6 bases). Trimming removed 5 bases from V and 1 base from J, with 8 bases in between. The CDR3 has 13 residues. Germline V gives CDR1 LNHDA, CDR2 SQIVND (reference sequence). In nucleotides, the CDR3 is TGTGCCAGTAGTGCCAGGGGGAACACTGAAGCTTTCTTT. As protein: CASSARGNTEAFF.

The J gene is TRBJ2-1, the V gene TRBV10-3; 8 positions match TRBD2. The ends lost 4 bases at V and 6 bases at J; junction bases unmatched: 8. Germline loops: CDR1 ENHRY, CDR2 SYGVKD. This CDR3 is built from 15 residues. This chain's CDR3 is CAISGRGDPSNEQFF. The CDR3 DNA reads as TGTGCCATCAGTGGGCGGGGGGACCCTTCCAATGAGCAGTTCTTC.

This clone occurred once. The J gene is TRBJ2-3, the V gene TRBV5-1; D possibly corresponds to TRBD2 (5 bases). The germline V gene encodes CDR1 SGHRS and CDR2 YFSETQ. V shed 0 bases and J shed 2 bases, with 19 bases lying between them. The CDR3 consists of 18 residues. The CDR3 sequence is CASSLARFSSPSTDTQYF. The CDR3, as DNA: TGCGCCAGCAGCTTGGCCAGGTTTTCTAGCCCCTCCACAGATACGCAGTATTTT.

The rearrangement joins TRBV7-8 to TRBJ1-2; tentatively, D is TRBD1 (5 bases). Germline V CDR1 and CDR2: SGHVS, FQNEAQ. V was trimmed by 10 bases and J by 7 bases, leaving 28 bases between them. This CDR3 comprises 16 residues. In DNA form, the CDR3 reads TGTGCCACCTTACCAGCCCCCCAGGGCGGGGTTGGTGGCTACACCTTC. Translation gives CATLPAPQGGVGGYTF.

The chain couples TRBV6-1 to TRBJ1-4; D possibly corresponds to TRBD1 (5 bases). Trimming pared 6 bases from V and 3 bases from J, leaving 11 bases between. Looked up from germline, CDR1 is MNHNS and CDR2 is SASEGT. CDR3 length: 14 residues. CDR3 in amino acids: CASSGGLPNEKLFF. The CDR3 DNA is TGTGCCAGCAGCGGGGGACTGCCTAATGAAAAACTGTTTTTT.

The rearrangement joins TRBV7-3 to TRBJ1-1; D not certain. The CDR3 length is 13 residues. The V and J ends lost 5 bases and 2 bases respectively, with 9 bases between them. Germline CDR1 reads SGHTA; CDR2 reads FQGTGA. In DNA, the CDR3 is TGTGCCAGCAGCCAACAGTTTAACACTGAAGCTTTCTTT. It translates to CASSQQFNTEAFF.

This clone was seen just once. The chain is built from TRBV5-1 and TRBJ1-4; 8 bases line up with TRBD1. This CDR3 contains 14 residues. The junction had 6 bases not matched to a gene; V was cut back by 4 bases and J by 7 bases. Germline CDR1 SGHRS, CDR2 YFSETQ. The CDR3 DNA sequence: TGCGCCAGCAGCCCCTGGACAGGGAGTGAAAAACTGTTTTTT. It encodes CASSPWTGSEKLFF.

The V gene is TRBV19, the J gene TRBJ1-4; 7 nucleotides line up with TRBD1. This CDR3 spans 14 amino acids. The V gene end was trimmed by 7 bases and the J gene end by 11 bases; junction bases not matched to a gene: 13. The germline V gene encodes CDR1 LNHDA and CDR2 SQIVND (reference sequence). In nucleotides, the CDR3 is TGTGCCAGTACCTCGACAGGGTTGGGTGGGAAACTGTTTTTT. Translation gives CASTSTGLGGKLFF.

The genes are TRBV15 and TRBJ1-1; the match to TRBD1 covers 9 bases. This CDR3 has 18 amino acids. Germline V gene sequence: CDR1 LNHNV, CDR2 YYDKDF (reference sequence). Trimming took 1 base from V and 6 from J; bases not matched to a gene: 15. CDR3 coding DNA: TGTGCCACCAGCAGAGGGTGGGGGACAGGGTTAGTTATGGCTGAAGCTTTCTTT. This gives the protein CATSRGWGTGLVMAEAFF.

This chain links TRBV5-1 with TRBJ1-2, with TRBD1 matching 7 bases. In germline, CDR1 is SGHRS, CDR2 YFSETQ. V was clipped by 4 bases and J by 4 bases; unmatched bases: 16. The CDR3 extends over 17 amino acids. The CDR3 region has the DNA TGCGCCAGCAGCCCACAAATTGATGCGACAGGGTCCTATGGCTACACCTTC. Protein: CASSPQIDATGSYGYTF.

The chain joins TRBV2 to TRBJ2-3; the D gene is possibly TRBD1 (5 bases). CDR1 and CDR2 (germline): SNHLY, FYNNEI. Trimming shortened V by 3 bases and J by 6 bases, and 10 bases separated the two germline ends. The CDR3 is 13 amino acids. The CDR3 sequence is CASSDQGWDTQYF. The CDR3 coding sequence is TGTGCCAGCAGTGATCAGGGATGGGATACGCAGTATTTT.

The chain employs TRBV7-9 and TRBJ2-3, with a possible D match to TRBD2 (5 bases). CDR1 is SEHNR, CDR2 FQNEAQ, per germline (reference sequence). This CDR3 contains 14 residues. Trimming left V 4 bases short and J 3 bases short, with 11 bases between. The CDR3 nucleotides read TGTGCCAGCAGCTCGTTCCGGGGTACAGATACGCAGTATTTT. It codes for CASSSFRGTDTQYF.

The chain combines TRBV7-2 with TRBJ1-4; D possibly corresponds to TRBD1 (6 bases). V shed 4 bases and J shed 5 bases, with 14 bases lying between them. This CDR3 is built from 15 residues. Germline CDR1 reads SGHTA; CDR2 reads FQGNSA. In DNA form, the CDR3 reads TGTGCCAGCAGCTCTACGGGGGGGGCGAATGAAAAACTGTTTTTT. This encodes CASSSTGGANEKLFF. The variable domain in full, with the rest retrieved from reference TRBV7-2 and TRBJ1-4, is GAGVSQSPSNKVTEKGKDVELRCDPISGHTALYWYRQSLGQGLEFLIYFQGNSAPDKSGLPSDRFSAERTGGSVSTLTIQRTQQEDSAVYLCASSSTGGANEKLFFGSGTQLSVL.

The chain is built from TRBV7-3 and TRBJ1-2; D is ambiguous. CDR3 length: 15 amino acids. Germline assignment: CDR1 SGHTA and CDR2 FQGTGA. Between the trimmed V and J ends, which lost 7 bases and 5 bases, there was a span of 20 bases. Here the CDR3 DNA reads TGTGCCAGCACCGGGAACTCGGGGTTAAAGTATGGCTACACCTTC. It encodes CASTGNSGLKYGYTF.

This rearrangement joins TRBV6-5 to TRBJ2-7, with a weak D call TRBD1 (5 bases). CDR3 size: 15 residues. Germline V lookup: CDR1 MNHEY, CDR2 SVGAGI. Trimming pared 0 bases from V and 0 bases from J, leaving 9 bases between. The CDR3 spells CASSYSRQNSYEQYF. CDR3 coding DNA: TGTGCCAGCAGTTACTCCCGACAGAACTCCTACGAGCAGTACTTC.

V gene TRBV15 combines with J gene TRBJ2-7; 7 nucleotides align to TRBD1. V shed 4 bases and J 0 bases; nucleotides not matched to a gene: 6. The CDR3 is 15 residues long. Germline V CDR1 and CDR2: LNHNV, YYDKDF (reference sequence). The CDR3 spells CATSKGQSYSYEQYF. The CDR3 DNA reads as TGTGCCACCAGCAAGGGACAGAGTTACTCCTACGAGCAGTACTTC.

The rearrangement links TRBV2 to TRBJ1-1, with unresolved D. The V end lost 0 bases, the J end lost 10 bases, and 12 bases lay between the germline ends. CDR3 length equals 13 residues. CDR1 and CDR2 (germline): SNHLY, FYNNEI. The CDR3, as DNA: TGTGCCAGCAGTGAAGCTCTGCCCCATAGAGCTTTCTTT. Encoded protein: CASSEALPHRAFF.

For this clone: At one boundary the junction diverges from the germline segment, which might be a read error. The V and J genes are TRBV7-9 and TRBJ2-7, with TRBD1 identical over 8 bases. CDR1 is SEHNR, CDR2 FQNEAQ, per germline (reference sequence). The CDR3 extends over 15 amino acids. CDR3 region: CASSLVGQATYGQYF. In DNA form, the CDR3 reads TGTGCCAGCAGCTTAGTGGGACAGGCCACCTACGGGCAGTACTTC.